A single TCR beta chain is shown here with its context. Antigen unknown. The data belong to a study of post-analysis software for immune sequencing data. Turning to the study itself: In terms of disease course, relapsing-remitting, secondary progressive and progressive-relapsing multiple sclerosis were included.

Study conclusions and caveats: Versus controls, multiple sclerosis patients showed significantly lower diversity (normalized Chao1). Relative to controls, patients had a few TRBV segments at higher frequency, with TRBV5-6, TRBV5-1 and TRBV20-1 among these.

V lost 3 bases, J lost 0 bases, and 6 bases lay in between. CDR3 length: 13 residues. CDR1 is MDHEN, CDR2 SYDVKM, per germline. Libraries were made from TCR beta cDNA, and they carried unique molecular identifiers. Each CDR3 protein is one row after TCRdb ran MiXCR on the PCR reads. The sample contains about 500,000 distinct CDR3 sequences, less than 45% of which appear only once. The gene calls are TRBV28 and TRBJ2-7; D call uncertain. This receptor was identified in a girl aged 10-17 years with multiple sclerosis. Source material: blood. CDR3 residues: CASSFMGSYEQYF. CDR3 nucleotide sequence: TGTGCCAGCAGTTTTATGGGCTCCTACGAGCAGTACTTC.